In its sample, the clone carrying this T cell receptor (beta chain) was seen many times. As yet, its antigen is unknown. The V end was cut by 3 bases, the J end by 0 bases, with 3 bases between. The CDR3 runs 14 residues. Germline V lookup: CDR1 KGHSH, CDR2 LQKENI. The data derive from a study of T cells in Graves' hyperthyroidism and ophthalmopathy. Study results and limitations: A model built on 13 V-J features separated ophthalmopathy from stable hyperthyroidism. It was a median around 6 months before onset that the model predicted ophthalmopathy.

Clinical symptoms, serum thyroxine and TRAb, thyroid ultrasound and orbital computed tomography were used for the diagnoses. The PBMCs were taken from around 9.1 ml of fresh peripheral blood. The investigators amplified TCR beta CDR3 regions from RNA transcripts. HTBI primers drove first-round RT-PCR of the TCR CDR3. In TCRdb, the multiplex PCR reads were re-called with MiXCR into one record per CDR3 protein. The sample has hundreds of thousands of distinct CDR3 sequences, less than 25% seen once. This receptor was obtained from a man aged 25 to 40 with Graves' ophthalmopathy. Sequenced material: blood. The chain couples TRBV18 to TRBJ2-6; the D is unclear. The CDR3 coding sequence is TGTGCCAGCTCACCTTCCTCTGGGGCCAACGTCCTGACTTTC. This codes for CASSPSSGANVLTF.